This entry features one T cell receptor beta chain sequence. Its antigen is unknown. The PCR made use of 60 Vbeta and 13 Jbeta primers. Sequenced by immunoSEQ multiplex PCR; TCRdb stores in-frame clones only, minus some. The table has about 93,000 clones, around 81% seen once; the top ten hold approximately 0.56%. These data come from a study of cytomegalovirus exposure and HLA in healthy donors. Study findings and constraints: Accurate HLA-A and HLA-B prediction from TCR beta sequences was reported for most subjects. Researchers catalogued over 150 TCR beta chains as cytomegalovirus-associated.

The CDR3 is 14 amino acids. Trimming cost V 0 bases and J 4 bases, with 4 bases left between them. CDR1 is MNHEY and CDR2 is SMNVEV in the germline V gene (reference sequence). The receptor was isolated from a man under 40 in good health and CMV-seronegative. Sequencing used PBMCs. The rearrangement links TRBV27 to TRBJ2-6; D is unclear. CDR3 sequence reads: CASSLSLGANVLTF. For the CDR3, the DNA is TGTGCCAGCAGTTTATCCCTCGGGGCCAACGTCCTGACTTTC.